The 10 T cell receptor beta chains below come from one sample, sequenced in a study of cytotoxic CD8 clonotypes in ibrutinib-treated CLL. Profiling relied on immunoSEQ multiplex PCR, and the TCRdb table lists in-frame clones only, not all of them. The sample has more than 200,000 clones, just over 70% seen once; the top ten hold approximately 6%. The specimen comprised PBMCs, sampled after 12 months of ibrutinib treatment. The receptors were gathered from a human donor with chronic lymphocytic leukemia.

The chain couples TRBV7-2 to TRBJ1-2; TRBD1 matches 10 bases. Trimming cost V 5 bases and J 6 bases; bases outside gene matches: 9. CDR1 is SGHTA and CDR2 is FQGNSA in the germline V gene. The CDR3 consists of 15 residues. CDR3 bases: TGTGCCAGCAGCCCAGTTTGGGACAGGGGAGATGGCTACACCTTC. Translated, it gives CASSPVWDRGDGYTF.

The V and J genes are TRBV11-3 and TRBJ2-7; 10 bases map to TRBD1. The germline CDR1 and CDR2 sequences are SGHNT and YENEEA. The CDR3 is made up of 14 amino acids. V gave up 5 bases and J gave up 3 bases; unmatched junction bases: 4. The chain's CDR3 is CASSPGQGDYEQYF. The DNA of the CDR3 is TGTGCCAGCAGCCCCGGACAGGGGGACTACGAGCAGTACTTC.

The chain links TRBV6-1 to TRBJ2-7, with D perhaps TRBD2 (6 bases). Germline-derived CDR1 and CDR2 are MNHNS and SASEGT. CDR3 length: 12 amino acids. V was clipped by 4 bases and J by 3 bases, with 7 bases between them. This CDR3 is CASSGRGYEQYF. DNA of the CDR3: TGTGCCAGCAGTGGGAGGGGCTACGAGCAGTACTTC.

This clone was counted only a few times. The chain couples TRBV2 to TRBJ2-7; D may be TRBD1 (5 bases). Germline-derived CDR1 and CDR2 are SNHLY and FYNNEI. The CDR3 loop spans 14 amino acids. Trimming removed 6 bases at V and 0 bases at J, with 12 bases between. The CDR3 nucleotides are TGTGCCAGCAGGGGTAGGGGAAGCTCCTACGAGCAGTACTTC. As protein: CASRGRGSSYEQYF.

The V call is TRBV27, the J call TRBJ1-5; D gene ambiguous. CDR1 MNHEY and CDR2 SMNVEV come from the germline V gene (reference sequence). V was shortened by 3 bases and J by 2 bases, with 11 bases between the two germline ends. The CDR3 covers 15 residues. The CDR3 region is CASSLEREGNQPQHF. CDR3 sequence (DNA): TGTGCCAGCAGTTTGGAAAGGGAAGGCAATCAGCCCCAGCATTTT.

The chain links TRBV5-5 to TRBJ2-7; D is possibly TRBD1 (6 bases). With 5 bases removed from V and 2 bases from J, the gap between germline ends came to 11 bases. Germline loops: CDR1 SGHKS, CDR2 YYEKEE (reference sequence). The CDR3 has 13 amino acids. CDR3 nucleotide sequence: TGTGCCAGCAGAAACCGGACAGCCTACGAGCAGTACTTC. It encodes CASRNRTAYEQYF.

This clone was seen at least ten times. The rearrangement uses TRBV30 and TRBJ1-5; 7 bases map to TRBD1. The germline gives CDR1 GTSNPN, CDR2 SVGIG (reference sequence). The CDR3 contains 15 residues. Unmatched junction bases numbered 5, after V lost 1 base and J lost 2 bases. The CDR3 DNA sequence: TGTGCCTGGAGTGCCGACAGGGTTGGCAATCAGCCCCAGCATTTT. Translation gives CAWSADRVGNQPQHF.

The chain joins TRBV6-5 to TRBJ2-7; 7 bases align to TRBD2. Germline V CDR1 and CDR2: MNHEY, SVGAGI. V lost 10 bases and J lost 4; bases outside the gene matches: 10. The CDR3 is 13 residues long. Here the CDR3 reads CATLPPGLYEQYF. CDR3 DNA sequence: TGTGCCACCCTACCCCCGGGACTATACGAGCAGTACTTC.

Only a few counts were recorded for this clone. This rearrangement joins TRBV30 to TRBJ1-2; D not resolved. This CDR3 is 13 amino acids long. Trimming took 2 bases from V and 4 from J, leaving 11 bases between them. CDR1 GTSNPN and CDR2 SVGIG come from the germline V gene (reference sequence). CDR3 sequence (DNA): TGTGCCTGGAGTTTAGGGAGTTTCTATGGCTACACCTTC. Protein: CAWSLGSFYGYTF.

The chain joins TRBV7-9 to TRBJ2-5; tentative D call: TRBD1 (6 bases). CDR1 is SEHNR, CDR2 FQNEAQ, per germline (reference sequence). Trimming stripped 5 bases from V and 1 base from J, with 20 bases between. The CDR3 is 17 residues long. The CDR3 sequence: CASSHSMAQGFQETQYF. The CDR3 DNA reads as TGTGCCAGCAGCCATAGCATGGCACAGGGTTTCCAAGAGACCCAGTACTTC.